The source of this TCR beta chain is a study of T cells in localized non-small cell lung cancer. Study outcomes and limitations: Because only a single region of the tumor was sequenced, heterogeneity remains possible. Turning up in adjacent lung were a median 57 of the top 100 tumor clones.

The sample holds a few counts of this clone. Its antigen is not identified. According to the study, adjacent lung free of atypia was obtained at least 2 cm from the tumor margin. Trimming left V 0 bases short and J 4 bases short, with 9 bases between. Germline lookup yields CDR1 MNHGY and CDR2 SAAAGT. The CDR3 contains 15 residues. The data were produced by immunoSEQ multiplex PCR, yet TCRdb's version contains in-frame clones alone and is incomplete. This table has over a thousand clones, 20% to 25% appearing once. This TCR derives from an older female donor with stage I lung adenocarcinoma. This chain connects TRBV6-8 to TRBJ2-2; D is possibly TRBD1 (5 bases). The specimen comprised normal lung tissue next to the tumor, sampled before any cancer treatment. CDR3 region: CASSYSQGFTGELFF. CDR3 in DNA: TGTGCCAGCAGTTACTCGCAGGGCTTCACCGGGGAGCTGTTTTTT.